The 24 T cell receptor beta chains listed next were all sequenced from one sample in a study of cytomegalovirus exposure and HLA in healthy donors. Researchers ran the PCR with 60 Vbeta and 13 Jbeta primers. Clones were sequenced by immunoSEQ multiplex PCR, and TCRdb holds only the in-frame ones, with some missing. The profile covers approximately 180,000 clones, with under 80% appearing a single time and about 13% taken by the ten largest. The sequencing sample was made of PBMCs. These receptors were collected from a woman aged 45-65 years in good health and CMV-seropositive.

This clone was counted a few times. V usage is TRBV6-1 and J usage is TRBJ2-7, with TRBD1 identical over 12 bases. Germline trimming cut 0 bases from V and 6 bases from J; bases unmatched to any gene: 6. The CDR3 sequence is 16 residues long. Germline V lookup: CDR1 MNHNS, CDR2 SASEGT. The CDR3 nucleotides are TGTGCCAGCAGTGAAGCGCTTGGGACAGGGGGCGGCGAGCAGTACTTC. This sequence encodes CASSEALGTGGGEQYF.

V gene TRBV5-1 combines with J gene TRBJ1-1, with 7 nucleotides matching TRBD1. This CDR3 comprises 17 residues. V was clipped by 2 bases and J by 3 bases; unmatched bases: 13. Germline V gives CDR1 SGHRS, CDR2 YFSETQ. In DNA form, the CDR3 reads TGCGCCAGCAGCTTTTTGCCCCGGGGACAGTCCGACACTGAAGCTTTCTTT. This codes for CASSFLPRGQSDTEAFF.

The chain links TRBV6-5 to TRBJ1-2, with D perhaps matching TRBD1 (5 bases). The V gene lost 4 bases and the J gene lost 0 bases, with 6 bases spanning the gap. CDR1 is MNHEY, CDR2 SVGAGI, per germline. The CDR3 is 13 residues long. Here the CDR3 reads CASSWTTNYGYTF. CDR3 DNA: TGTGCCAGCAGTTGGACAACTAACTATGGCTACACCTTC.

This sequence joins TRBV7-9 and TRBJ2-7; D uncertain. Trimming stripped 2 bases from V and 2 bases from J, with 4 bases between. From germline, CDR1 is SEHNR and CDR2 FQNEAQ (reference sequence). This CDR3 is 12 amino acids long. CDR3 loop: CASSLSAYEQYF. The CDR3 DNA reads as TGTGCCAGCAGCTTATCCGCCTACGAGCAGTACTTC.

CDR3 sequence (DNA): TGTGCCTGGAGTGCCGGACAGGGATCGTGGAGCAATCAGCCCCAGCATTTT. This translates into CAWSAGQGSWSNQPQHF. The V call is TRBV30, the J call TRBJ1-5; 8 positions match TRBD1. After removal of 1 base from V and 1 base from J, the junction contained 9 bases not matched to a gene. Germline V gene data show CDR1 as GTSNPN and CDR2 as SVGIG (reference sequence). The CDR3 spans 17 residues.

On this clone: Within the sample, other DNA sequences also encode this same CDR3. This chain joins TRBV19 and TRBJ2-5; TRBD2 agrees at 7 bases. Trimming removed 6 bases from V and 2 bases from J; junction bases left unmatched: 3. The CDR3 totals 13 residues. The V gene's germline CDR1 is LNHDA and CDR2 SQIVND (reference sequence). The CDR3 nucleotides are TGTGCCAGTAGCCCTAGCGGACAAGAGACCCAGTACTTC. This gives the protein CASSPSGQETQYF.

V and J are TRBV5-4 and TRBJ2-5; D perhaps matches TRBD1 (6 bases). This CDR3 is 13 amino acids long. The V end was cut by 4 bases, the J end by 5 bases, with 12 bases between. Germline CDR1 and CDR2: SGHNT and YYREEE (reference sequence). In DNA form, the CDR3 reads TGTGCCAGCAGCCCGACAGGACGGGAGACCCAGTACTTC. Its translation is CASSPTGRETQYF.

The chain couples TRBV9 to TRBJ2-5; perhaps TRBD1 as D (5 bases). This CDR3 region has 9 residues. V gave up 10 bases and J gave up 7 bases, with 8 bases separating them. Per the germline V gene, CDR1 is SGDLS and CDR2 is YYNGEE. The CDR3: CAHQGTQYF. In nucleotides, the CDR3 is TGTGCCCACCAGGGGACCCAGTACTTC.

This clone was counted a few times. The gene calls are TRBV9 and TRBJ2-7; TRBD2 matches at 10 bases. The germline V gene encodes CDR1 SGDLS and CDR2 YYNGEE. The CDR3 covers 14 residues. V was clipped by 3 bases and J by 6 bases; unmatched bases: 6. The CDR3 region is CASSGAGGPTEQYF. The CDR3 DNA reads as TGTGCCAGCAGCGGAGCGGGGGGGCCGACCGAGCAGTACTTC.

The chain uses TRBV11-2 and TRBJ2-7; the D gene is possibly TRBD2 (6 bases). V was trimmed by 3 bases and J by 5 bases, leaving 8 bases between them. This CDR3 is built from 12 residues. The germline V gene has CDR1 SGHAT and CDR2 FQNNGV. DNA of the CDR3: TGTGCCAGCAGCTTCGGGGAGGACGAGCAGTACTTC. This translates into CASSFGEDEQYF.

This chain links TRBV27 with TRBJ2-2; 13 bases are a match to TRBD2. The V segment lost 3 bases and the J segment 5 bases; nucleotides outside the gene matches: 9. Germline CDR1 MNHEY, CDR2 SMNVEV (reference sequence). CDR3 length: 18 residues. The CDR3 region is CASSLVPGLAGNTGELFF. The CDR3 bases are TGTGCCAGCAGTTTGGTACCGGGACTAGCGGGGAATACCGGGGAGCTGTTTTTT.

The gene calls are TRBV4-1 and TRBJ2-7; D gene uncertain. V was cut by 0 bases and J by 2 bases, with 11 bases left in between. The CDR3 sequence is 15 residues long. Germline loops: CDR1 MGHRA, CDR2 YSYEKL. In DNA form, the CDR3 reads TGCGCCAGCAGCCAAGAATGGGCCACCCCCTACGAGCAGTACTTC. Its protein is CASSQEWATPYEQYF.

V is TRBV5-6 and J is TRBJ2-7, with 9 positions matching TRBD1. Germline CDR1 reads SGHDT; CDR2 reads YYEEEE. The CDR3 is 15 residues long. J lost 0 bases, V lost 3 bases, and 4 bases had no gene match. The CDR3 region has the DNA TGTGCCAGCAGCTGGACGGGACAGGGCTCCTACGAGCAGTACTTC. It codes for CASSWTGQGSYEQYF.

This chain uses TRBV19 with TRBJ1-4; TRBD1 is a possible D gene (5 bases). The V end lost 10 bases, the J end lost 10 bases, and 25 bases lay between the germline ends. CDR1 and CDR2 from the germline V gene are LNHDA and SQIVND (reference sequence). CDR3 length: 15 amino acids. CDR3 in DNA: TGTGCCACCACCGGGGGGGGACGATTGACGGGAAAACTGTTTTTT. It codes for CATTGGGRLTGKLFF.

The V gene is TRBV12-2, the J gene TRBJ2-5; whether TRBD1, the table's D call, matches the DNA was not checked. TRBV12-2 is annotated as a pseudogene. CDR3 length: 15 amino acids. The CDR3: CASRLARGQQETQYF. The CDR3 coding sequence is TGTGCAAGTCGCTTAGCGAGGGGACAGCAAGAGACCCAGTACTTC.

The V and J genes are TRBV14 and TRBJ2-1, with 9 positions matching TRBD1. V gave up 0 bases and J gave up 4 bases; unmatched junction bases: 7. The CDR3 runs to 17 residues. In germline, CDR1 is SGHDN, CDR2 FVKESK. The CDR3 region is CASSQDKGQGPYNEQFF. The CDR3 coding sequence is TGTGCCAGCAGCCAAGATAAGGGACAGGGACCGTACAATGAGCAGTTCTTC.

This chain connects TRBV6-6 to TRBJ1-2; 11 bases fit TRBD1. The germline gives CDR1 MNHNY, CDR2 SVGAGI (reference sequence). This CDR3 is built from 15 residues. The V and J ends lost 0 bases and 6 bases, in that order; junction bases with no gene match: 3. CDR3 DNA sequence: TGTGCCAGCAGTTACTCGGACAGGGGGCTGAATGGCTACACCTTC. It specifies CASSYSDRGLNGYTF.

The chain couples TRBV19 to TRBJ2-1; 7 nucleotides agree with TRBD1. The CDR3 runs to 16 residues. V lost 0 bases to trimming and J lost 2 bases; unmatched junction nucleotides: 4. The germline CDR1 and CDR2 sequences are LNHDA and SQIVND (reference sequence). CDR3 nucleotide sequence: TGTGCCAGTAGTATAGAGGGGACAGTTACCTACAATGAGCAGTTCTTC. It is translated as CASSIEGTVTYNEQFF.

This clone was seen a single time. This chain links TRBV30 with TRBJ2-2; D is unclear. Trimming pared 3 bases from V and 4 bases from J, leaving 12 bases between. The CDR3 is 14 amino acids. Per germline, CDR1 GTSNPN and CDR2 SVGIG (reference sequence). The CDR3 region is CAWRRWSSTGELFF. CDR3 sequence (DNA): TGTGCCTGGAGGAGGTGGTCGAGCACCGGGGAGCTGTTTTTT.

This chain joins TRBV18 and TRBJ2-2, with a possible D match to TRBD1 (6 bases). Trimming took off 4 bases at V and 5 bases at J, with 14 bases between the two ends. CDR3 length: 15 amino acids. Germline values: CDR1 KGHSH, CDR2 LQKENI. CDR3 amino acids: CASSLDRPATGELFF. In nucleotides, the CDR3 is TGTGCCAGCTCACTTGACAGGCCCGCTACCGGGGAGCTGTTTTTT.

This chain joins TRBV2 and TRBJ2-5, with 10 bases identical to TRBD2. Germline V CDR1 and CDR2: SNHLY, FYNNEI. Trimming at V came to 8 bases and at J to 0 bases, leaving 6 bases not matched to a gene. CDR3 size: 15 residues. CDR3 nucleotides: TGTGCCAGCCTCGGACTAGCGGATTACCAAGAGACCCAGTACTTC. Amino acid sequence: CASLGLADYQETQYF.

This clone was found a few times. The chain carries TRBV7-8 and TRBJ2-5; possibly TRBD2 for D (5 bases). Looked up from germline, CDR1 is SGHVS and CDR2 is FQNEAQ. V shed 5 bases and J shed 11 bases, with 30 bases lying between them. The CDR3 sequence is 17 residues long. CDR3 in amino acids: CASSPSRGGFWILGQYF. The DNA of the CDR3 is TGTGCCAGCAGCCCCTCCCGGGGTGGTTTTTGGATTTTAGGGCAGTACTTC.

This sequence joins TRBV12-5 and TRBJ1-1, with D perhaps matching TRBD1 (6 bases). The CDR3 runs to 13 residues. The germline V and J ends were trimmed by 0 bases and 11 bases, with 13 bases remaining between them. Germline V gene data show CDR1 as LGHNT and CDR2 as FRNRAP. CDR3 sequence: CASGLVAGARAFF. CDR3 bases: TGTGCTAGTGGTTTGGTAGCGGGGGCGCGGGCTTTCTTT.

The chain links TRBV6-1 to TRBJ2-1, with 9 bases aligning to TRBD2. The germline V gene has CDR1 MNHNS and CDR2 SASEGT. The CDR3 consists of 15 residues. The V gene end was trimmed by 5 bases and the J gene end by 7 bases; junction bases not matched to a gene: 9. In nucleotides, the CDR3 is TGTGCCAGCAGTTCCGCGGGGGGGGATGGGAATGAGCAGTTCTTC. Its translation: CASSSAGGDGNEQFF.